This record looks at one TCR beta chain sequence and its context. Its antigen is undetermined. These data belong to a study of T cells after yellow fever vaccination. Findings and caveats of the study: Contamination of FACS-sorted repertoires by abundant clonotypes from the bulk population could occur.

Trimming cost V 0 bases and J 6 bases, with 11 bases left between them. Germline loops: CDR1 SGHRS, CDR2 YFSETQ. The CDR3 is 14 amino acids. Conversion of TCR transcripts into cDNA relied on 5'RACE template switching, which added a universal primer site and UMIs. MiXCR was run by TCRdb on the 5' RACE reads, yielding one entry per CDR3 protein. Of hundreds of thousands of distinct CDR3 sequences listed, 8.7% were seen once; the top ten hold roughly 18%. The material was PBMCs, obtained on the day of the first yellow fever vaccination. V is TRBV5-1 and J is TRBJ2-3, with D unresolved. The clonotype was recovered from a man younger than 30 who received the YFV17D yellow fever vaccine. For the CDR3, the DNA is TGCGCCAGCAGCTTGGTCCAACTCGGGGATACGCAGTATTTT. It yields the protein CASSLVQLGDTQYF.